One sample yielded the 10 T cell receptor beta chains listed below, sequenced in a study of blood T cell repertoires in COVID-19. Libraries were prepared by immunoSEQ multiplex PCR; TCRdb keeps only in-frame clonotypes and omits some of them. In the table there are 100,000 to 150,000 clones, 88% of which are singletons. Material: peripheral blood. These receptors originate from a human donor in a cohort sampled during active COVID-19.

This clone came up a few times. This chain uses TRBV2 with TRBJ1-2; 7 bases align to TRBD1. Losses at the gene ends were 10 bases for V and 4 bases for J; bases not matched to a gene: 12. The CDR3 extends over 14 amino acids. Germline V lookup: CDR1 SNHLY, CDR2 FYNNEI. CDR3 sequence: CATRKGAELYGYTF. Here the CDR3 DNA reads TGTGCCACCAGAAAGGGGGCTGAGCTCTATGGCTACACCTTC.

A few counts support this clone. The chain links TRBV6-5 to TRBJ1-5; possibly TRBD1 for D (5 bases). V was pared by 8 bases and J by 1 base, with 9 bases between. Germline V gives CDR1 MNHEY, CDR2 SVGAGI. This CDR3 comprises 13 residues. CDR3 residues: CASGRDSNQPQHF. In nucleotides, the CDR3 is TGTGCCAGCGGGAGGGACAGCAATCAGCCCCAGCATTTT.

The chain joins TRBV5-1 to TRBJ1-1, with D tentatively TRBD1 (6 bases). Germline CDR1 reads SGHRS; CDR2 reads YFSETQ. V was cut by 4 bases and J by 3 bases, with 10 bases left in between. This CDR3 comprises 13 residues. Written as DNA, the CDR3 is TGCGCCAGCAGCCCAGGGGTGGACACTGAAGCTTTCTTT. It translates to CASSPGVDTEAFF.

The rearrangement links TRBV24-1 to TRBJ2-3; 10 nucleotides match TRBD1. The CDR3 totals 15 residues. Germline CDR1 is KGHDR and CDR2 is SFDVKD. Losses at the gene ends were 3 bases for V and 5 bases for J; bases not matched to a gene: 4. CDR3 nucleotides: TGTGCCACCAGTGATGCCGGGACAGGGGTAGATACGCAGTATTTT. Protein: CATSDAGTGVDTQYF.

The chain carries TRBV2 and TRBJ2-3, with TRBD2 as a possible D gene (5 bases). The germline CDR1 and CDR2 sequences are SNHLY and FYNNEI. V shed 7 bases and J shed 2 bases, with 7 bases lying between them. This CDR3 spans 12 amino acids. Here the CDR3 DNA reads TGTGCCAGCAATCGGGACACAGATACGCAGTATTTT. Protein product: CASNRDTDTQYF.

The chain employs TRBV19 and TRBJ2-1; D is possibly TRBD1 (6 bases). Per germline, CDR1 LNHDA and CDR2 SQIVND (reference sequence). CDR3 length: 17 amino acids. Trimming left V 1 base short and J 0 bases short, with 13 bases between. CDR3 sequence reads: CASSIGTGYSSYNEQFF. The CDR3 DNA sequence: TGTGCCAGTAGTATAGGTACAGGGTATAGCTCCTACAATGAGCAGTTCTTC.

This clone was detected only once. A much larger clone is a single base away; this may be a read error. V is TRBV7-7 and J is TRBJ2-2, with TRBD2 matching over 10 bases. Germline loops: CDR1 SSHAT, CDR2 FNYEAQ (reference sequence). The CDR3 has 16 amino acids. This CDR3 is CASSRTGTSVAGELFF. The CDR3 DNA sequence: TGTGCTAGCAGCCGAACCGGGACTAGCGTCGCCGGGGAGCTGTTTTTT.

The genes are TRBV7-8 and TRBJ2-1, with 7 bases lining up with TRBD2. After removal of 2 bases from V and 8 bases from J, the junction contained 9 bases not matched to a gene. CDR3 length: 15 residues. Germline V lookup: CDR1 SGHVS, CDR2 FQNEAQ. CDR3 sequence: CASSLLGAGFDEQFF. For the CDR3, the DNA is TGTGCCAGCAGCTTACTTGGAGCGGGGTTTGATGAGCAGTTCTTC.

This sequence joins TRBV5-1 and TRBJ1-2, with D uncertain. From germline, CDR1 is SGHRS and CDR2 YFSETQ. CDR3 length: 13 amino acids. V lost 4 bases to trimming and J lost 2 bases, with 9 bases between them. The CDR3 DNA follows: TGCGCCAGCAGCCCGGGGAGAAACTATGGCTACACCTTC. It is translated as CASSPGRNYGYTF.

This chain links TRBV5-4 with TRBJ2-1; a possible D gene is TRBD2 (5 bases). Germline CDR1 is SGHNT and CDR2 is YYREEE (reference sequence). This CDR3 is built from 17 residues. V was clipped by 1 base and J by 0 bases, with 14 bases between them. The CDR3 spells CASSLFEEAGSYNEQFF. The CDR3 nucleotides read TGTGCCAGCAGCTTGTTTGAGGAGGCGGGCTCCTACAATGAGCAGTTCTTC.